This TCR beta chain was retrieved from a study of OX40 agonist ivuxolimab in advanced cancers. Turning to the study itself: Hepatocellular carcinoma, melanoma, renal cell or head and neck cancer affected the dose-escalation patients.

The CDR3 loop spans 15 amino acids. Trimming at V came to 4 bases and at J to 1 base, leaving 6 bases not matched to a gene. Germline CDR1 is SGHRS and CDR2 is YFSETQ. Samples were taken at baseline and on day 1 of cycles 4 and 7. Measured with immunoSEQ multiplex PCR; TCRdb has only the in-frame clones, and not every one. The sample has tens of thousands of clones; roughly 84% are singletons. The sequencing used CD4+ or CD8+ T cells sorted from blood, collected in a trial of the OX40 agonist ivuxolimab. The clonotype was recovered from an adult with an advanced solid tumor such as melanoma, head and neck, liver or kidney cancer. This chain links TRBV5-1 with TRBJ2-3, with 7 bases lining up with TRBD1. CDR3 DNA sequence: TGCGCCAGCAGCCCTGGGACAGTTGGCACAGATACGCAGTATTTT. Its protein is CASSPGTVGTDTQYF.